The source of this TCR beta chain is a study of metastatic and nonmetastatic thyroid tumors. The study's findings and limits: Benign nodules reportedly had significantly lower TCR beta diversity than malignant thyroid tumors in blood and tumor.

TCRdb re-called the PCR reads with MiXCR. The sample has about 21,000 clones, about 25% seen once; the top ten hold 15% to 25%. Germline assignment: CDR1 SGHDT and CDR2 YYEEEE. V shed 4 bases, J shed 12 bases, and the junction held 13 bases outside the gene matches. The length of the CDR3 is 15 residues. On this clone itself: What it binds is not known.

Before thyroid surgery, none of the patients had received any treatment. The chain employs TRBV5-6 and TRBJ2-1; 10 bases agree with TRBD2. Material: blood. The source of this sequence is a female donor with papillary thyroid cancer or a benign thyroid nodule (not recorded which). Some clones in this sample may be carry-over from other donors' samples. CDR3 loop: CASSPEIAGGLVQFF. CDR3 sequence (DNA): TGTGCCAGCAGCCCTGAAATAGCGGGAGGACTTGTGCAGTTCTTC.